This is a list of T cell receptor beta chains from one sample in a study of a mutant IDH1 vaccine in newly diagnosed glioma. TCRdb's table, derived via immunoSEQ multiplex PCR, lists solely in-frame clones and lacks some. Of fewer than 100,000 clones in the sample, 91% were seen once. These TCRs are of unknown antigen specificity. This specimen consisted of PBMCs, obtained from a glioma patient whose treatment included an IDH1 peptide vaccine. The source of these receptors is a woman in her 50s with glioma. CDR3s include the opening cysteine and the closing phenylalanine or tryptophan.

J gene | V gene | CDR3 length | CDR3 protein
. | TRBV2 | 12 | CASVQSSYEQYF
TRBJ2-3 | TRBV5-1 | 14 | CASSLGGYTDTQYF
TRBJ2-7 | TRBV7-8 | 13 | CASSLEPGYEQYF
TRBJ2-1 | TRBV7-9 | 16 | CASSLGASGMGDEQFF
TRBJ2-7 | TRBV27 | 12 | CASSLSPYEQYF
TRBJ1-6 | TRBV29-1 | 13 | CSVGTDYNSPLHF
TRBJ2-1 | TRBV12-5 | 17 | CASGLRLAEAPYNEQFF
TRBJ2-6 | TRBV10-3 | 17 | CATSRGQGASGANVLTF
TRBJ2-2 | TRBV18 | 17 | CASSPATSGTYTGELFF
TRBJ1-2 | TRBV5-1 | 16 | CASSLYGTGLSYGYTF
TRBJ2-3 | TRBV19 | 14 | CASKFAGVSDTQYF
TRBJ2-7 | TRBV5-4 | 13 | CASSFGRGYEQYF
TRBJ1-1 | TRBV4-2 | 15 | CASKSQDRAEAEAFF
TRBJ2-7 | TRBV5-1 | 14 | CASSAGQGSYEQYF
TRBJ1-1 | TRBV30 | 11 | CALTSFTEAFF
TRBJ1-1 | TRBV6-5 | 12 | CASSPRRTEAFF
TRBJ1-1 | TRBV5-1 | 13 | CASSSQGAAEAFF